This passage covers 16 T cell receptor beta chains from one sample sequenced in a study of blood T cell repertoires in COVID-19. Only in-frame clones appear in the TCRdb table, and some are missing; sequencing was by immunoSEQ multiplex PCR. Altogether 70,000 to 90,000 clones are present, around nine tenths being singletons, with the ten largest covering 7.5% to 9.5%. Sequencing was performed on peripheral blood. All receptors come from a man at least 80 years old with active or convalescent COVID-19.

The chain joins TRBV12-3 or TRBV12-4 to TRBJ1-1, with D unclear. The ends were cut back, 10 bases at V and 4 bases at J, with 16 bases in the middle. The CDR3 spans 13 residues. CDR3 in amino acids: CATTTVRGTEAFF. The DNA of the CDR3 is TGTGCCACTACGACCGTTCGCGGCACTGAAGCTTTCTTT.

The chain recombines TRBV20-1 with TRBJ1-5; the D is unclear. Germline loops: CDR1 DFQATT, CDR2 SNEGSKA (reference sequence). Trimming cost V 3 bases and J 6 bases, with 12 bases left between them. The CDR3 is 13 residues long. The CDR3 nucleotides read TGCAGTGCTAGTCCGGGAAGTTCTCAGCCCCAGCATTTT. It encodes CSASPGSSQPQHF.

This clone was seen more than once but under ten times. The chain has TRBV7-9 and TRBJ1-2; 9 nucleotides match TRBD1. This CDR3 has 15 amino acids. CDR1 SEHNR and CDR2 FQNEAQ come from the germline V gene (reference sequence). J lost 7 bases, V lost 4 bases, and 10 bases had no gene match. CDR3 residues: CASSYGQGNAIGYTF. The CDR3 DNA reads TGTGCCAGCAGCTACGGACAGGGGAACGCCATTGGCTACACCTTC. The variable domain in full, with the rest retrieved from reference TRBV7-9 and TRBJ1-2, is DTGVSQNPRHKITKRGQNVTFRCDPISEHNRLYWYRQTLGQGPEFLTYFQNEAQLEKSRLLSDRFSAERPKGSFSTLEIQRTEQGDSAMYLCASSYGQGNAIGYTFGSGTRLTVV.

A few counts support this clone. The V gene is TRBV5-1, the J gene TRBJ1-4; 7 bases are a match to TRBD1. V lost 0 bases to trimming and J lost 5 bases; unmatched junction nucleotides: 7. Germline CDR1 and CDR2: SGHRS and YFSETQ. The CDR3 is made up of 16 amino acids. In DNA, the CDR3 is TGCGCCAGCAGCTTGGGTAACAGGGGCGGGAATGAAAAACTGTTTTTT. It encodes CASSLGNRGGNEKLFF.

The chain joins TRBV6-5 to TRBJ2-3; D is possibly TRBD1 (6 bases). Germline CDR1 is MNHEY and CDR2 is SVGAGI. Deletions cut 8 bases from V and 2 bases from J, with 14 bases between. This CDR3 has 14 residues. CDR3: CASWKQGYTDTQYF. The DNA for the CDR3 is TGTGCCAGCTGGAAGCAGGGGTACACAGATACGCAGTATTTT.

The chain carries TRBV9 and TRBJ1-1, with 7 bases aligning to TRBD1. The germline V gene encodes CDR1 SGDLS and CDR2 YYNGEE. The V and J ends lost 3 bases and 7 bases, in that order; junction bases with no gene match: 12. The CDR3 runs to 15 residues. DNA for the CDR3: TGTGCCAGCAGCGGGACCGCACAGGGGTGGGGTGAAGCTTTCTTT. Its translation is CASSGTAQGWGEAFF.

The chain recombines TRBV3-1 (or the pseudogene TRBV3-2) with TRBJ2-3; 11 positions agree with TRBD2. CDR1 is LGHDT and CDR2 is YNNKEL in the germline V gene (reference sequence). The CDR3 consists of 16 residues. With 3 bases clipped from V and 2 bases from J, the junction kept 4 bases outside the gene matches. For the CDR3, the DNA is TGTGCCAGCAGCCAGACTAGCGGGGCGCTCACAGATACGCAGTATTTT. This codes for CASSQTSGALTDTQYF.

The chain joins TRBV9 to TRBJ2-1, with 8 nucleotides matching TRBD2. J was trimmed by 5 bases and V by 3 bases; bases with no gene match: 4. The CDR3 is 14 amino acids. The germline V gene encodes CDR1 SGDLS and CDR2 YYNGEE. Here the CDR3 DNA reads TGTGCCAGCAGCGGCGGGAGGCTTAACAATGAGCAGTTCTTC. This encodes CASSGGRLNNEQFF.

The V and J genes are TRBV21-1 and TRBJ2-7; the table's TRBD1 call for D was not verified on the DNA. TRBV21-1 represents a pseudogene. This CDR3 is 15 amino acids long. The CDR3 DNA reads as TGTGCCAGCAACGGGCCTACAGGTTCCACCTACGAGCAGTACGTC. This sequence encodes CASNGPTGSTYEQYV.

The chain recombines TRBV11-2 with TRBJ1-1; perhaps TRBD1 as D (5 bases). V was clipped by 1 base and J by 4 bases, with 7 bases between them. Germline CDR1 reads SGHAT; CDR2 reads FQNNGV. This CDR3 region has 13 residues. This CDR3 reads CASSLGRATEAFF. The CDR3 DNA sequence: TGTGCCAGCAGCTTAGGCAGGGCCACTGAAGCTTTCTTT.

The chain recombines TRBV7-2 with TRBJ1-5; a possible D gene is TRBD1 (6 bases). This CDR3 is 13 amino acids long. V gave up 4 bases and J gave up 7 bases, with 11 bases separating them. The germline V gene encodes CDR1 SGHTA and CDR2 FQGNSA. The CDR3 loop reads CASSYRVDQPQHF. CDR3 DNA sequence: TGTGCCAGCAGCTACAGGGTGGACCAGCCCCAGCATTTT.

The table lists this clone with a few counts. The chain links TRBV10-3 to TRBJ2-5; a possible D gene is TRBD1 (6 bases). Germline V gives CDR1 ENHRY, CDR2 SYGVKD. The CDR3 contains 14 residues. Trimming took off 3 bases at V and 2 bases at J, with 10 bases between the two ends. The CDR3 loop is CAISDPGVQETQYF. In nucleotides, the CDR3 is TGTGCCATCAGTGATCCAGGGGTTCAAGAGACCCAGTACTTC.

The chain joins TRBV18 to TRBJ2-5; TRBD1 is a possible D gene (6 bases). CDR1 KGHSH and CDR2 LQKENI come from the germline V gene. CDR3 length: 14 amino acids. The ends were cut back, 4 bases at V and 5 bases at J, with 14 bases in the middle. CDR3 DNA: TGTGCCAGCTCACTCGGACAGCGTGGGGAGACCCAGTACTTC. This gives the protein CASSLGQRGETQYF.

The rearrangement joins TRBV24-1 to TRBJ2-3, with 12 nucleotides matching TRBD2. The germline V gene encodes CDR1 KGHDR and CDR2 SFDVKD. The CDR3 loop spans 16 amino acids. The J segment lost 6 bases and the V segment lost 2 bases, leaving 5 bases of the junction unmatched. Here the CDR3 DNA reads TGTGCCACCAGTGATTCTCTAGCGGGAGGGCCGGATACGCAGTATTTT. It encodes CATSDSLAGGPDTQYF.

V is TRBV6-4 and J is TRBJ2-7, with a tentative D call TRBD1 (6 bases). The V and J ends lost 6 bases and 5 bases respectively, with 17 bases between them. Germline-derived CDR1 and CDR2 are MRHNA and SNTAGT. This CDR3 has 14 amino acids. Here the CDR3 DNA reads TGTGCCAGCAGGACACAGGGTGAGTTTAACGAGCAGTACGTC. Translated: CASRTQGEFNEQYV.

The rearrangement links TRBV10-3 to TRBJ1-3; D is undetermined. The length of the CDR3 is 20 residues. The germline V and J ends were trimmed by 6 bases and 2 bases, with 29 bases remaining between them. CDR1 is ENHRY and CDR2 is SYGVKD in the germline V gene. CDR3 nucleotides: TGTGCCATCAGGGGAGGAACCGGTACTCCACAACCTAATACTGGAAACACCATATATTTT. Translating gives CAIRGGTGTPQPNTGNTIYF.